Here is one TCR beta chain with its context. TCRdb's table, derived via immunoSEQ multiplex PCR, lists solely in-frame clones and lacks some. The profile covers roughly 330,000 clones, with around 90% appearing a single time and over 4.5% taken by the ten largest. The data derive from a study of blood T cell repertoires in COVID-19. In the study overall: The United States, Italy and Spain were the sources of the acute and convalescent COVID-19 samples.

CDR1 is LNHNV, CDR2 YYDKDF, per germline (reference sequence). V was pared by 5 bases and J by 0 bases, with 14 bases between. The CDR3 is 16 residues long. What was sequenced was PBMCs or T cells enriched from blood (not recorded which). This receptor was identified in a man aged 25-40 years who had recovered from COVID-19. This chain connects TRBV15 to TRBJ2-1; D is possibly TRBD1 (6 bases). The CDR3 coding sequence is TGTGCCACCAGCGAACCCGGACAGATCTCCTACAATGAGCAGTTCTTC. Translating it yields CATSEPGQISYNEQFF.